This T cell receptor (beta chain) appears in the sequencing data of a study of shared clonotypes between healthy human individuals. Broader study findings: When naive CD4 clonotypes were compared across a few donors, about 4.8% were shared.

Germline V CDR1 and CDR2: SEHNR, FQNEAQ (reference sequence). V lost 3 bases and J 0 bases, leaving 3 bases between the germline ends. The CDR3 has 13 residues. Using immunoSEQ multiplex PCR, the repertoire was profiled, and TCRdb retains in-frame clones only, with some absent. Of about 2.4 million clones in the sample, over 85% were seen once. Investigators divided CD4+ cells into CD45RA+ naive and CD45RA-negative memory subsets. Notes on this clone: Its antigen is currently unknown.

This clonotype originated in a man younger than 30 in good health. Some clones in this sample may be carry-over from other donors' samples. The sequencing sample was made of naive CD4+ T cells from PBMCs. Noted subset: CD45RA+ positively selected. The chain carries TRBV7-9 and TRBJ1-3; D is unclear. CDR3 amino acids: CASSFLSGNTIYF. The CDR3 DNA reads TGTGCCAGCAGCTTTCTCTCTGGAAACACCATATATTTT.